The present entry profiles one TCR beta chain with its context. The V end was cut by 2 bases, the J end by 7 bases, with 6 bases between. CDR3 length: 13 amino acids. Germline CDR1 reads MNHEY; CDR2 reads SMNVEV (reference sequence). The data are from a study of blood T cell repertoires in COVID-19. Residents of about two dozen US areas, aged roughly 18 to 89 years, made up the participants. Participant reports of clinical history set cohort assignment. Assay used: immunoSEQ multiplex PCR; TCRdb lists only in-frame clones, some missing. In the table there are 250,000 to 300,000 clones, nearly 90% of which are singletons.

J is TRBJ1-6 and V is TRBV27, with D possibly being TRBD1 (6 bases). The sequencing input was PBMCs or T cells enriched from blood (not recorded which). The origin of this receptor is a woman between 50 and 59 years old who had been exposed to COVID-19. The CDR3, as DNA: TGTGCCAGCAGTTTACAGGGGAATTCACCCCTCCACTTT. Amino acid sequence: CASSLQGNSPLHF.